This TCR beta chain originates from a study of T cells in Graves' hyperthyroidism and ophthalmopathy. About the study: Peripheral blood was taken when the disease was first diagnosed, before any treatment began. General observations from the study: Stable hyperthyroidism and ophthalmopathy were separated using 13 V-J signatures. Ophthalmopathy, as predicted by the model, came a median 6.5 months after the prediction. Blood also contained most expanded thyroid clonotypes above 0.001.

The CDR3 is made up of 15 amino acids. Germline V CDR1 and CDR2: SQVTM, ANQGSEA. V was clipped by 4 bases and J by 1 base, with 11 bases between them. Template material for amplifying TCR beta CDR3 regions consisted of RNA transcripts. During a first-round RT-PCR of the TCR CDR3, the HTBI primer set was used. TCRdb recomputed calls from the multiplex PCR reads with MiXCR, one row per CDR3 protein. The repertoire includes 500,000 to 600,000 distinct CDR3 sequences, roughly 21% of them detected once, and around 50% sits in the top ten. Remarks on this clonotype: The antigen is not known.

The sample was blood. This TCR came from a man between 35 and 55 years old with Graves' ophthalmopathy. The V gene is TRBV29-1, the J gene TRBJ2-6, with D perhaps matching TRBD2 (6 bases). The CDR3 coding sequence is TGCAGCGTTGGGGTTGGGGGGTCTGGGGCCAACGTCCTGACTTTC. Translated: CSVGVGGSGANVLTF.